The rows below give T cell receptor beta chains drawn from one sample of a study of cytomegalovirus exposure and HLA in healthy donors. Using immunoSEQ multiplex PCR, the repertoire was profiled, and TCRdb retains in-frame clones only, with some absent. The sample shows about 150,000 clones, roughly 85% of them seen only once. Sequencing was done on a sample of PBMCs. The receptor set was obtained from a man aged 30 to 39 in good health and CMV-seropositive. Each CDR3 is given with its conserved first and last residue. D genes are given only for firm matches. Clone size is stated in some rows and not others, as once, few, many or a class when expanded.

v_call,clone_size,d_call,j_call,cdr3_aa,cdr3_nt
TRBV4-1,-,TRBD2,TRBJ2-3,CASSQDGTSGSTDTQYF,TGCGCCAGCAGCCAAGACGGGACTAGCGGGAGCACAGATACGCAGTATTTT
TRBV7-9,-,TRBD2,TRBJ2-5,CASSGPGTSGEQYF,TGTGCCAGCAGCGGACCCGGGACTAGCGGTGAGCAGTACTTC
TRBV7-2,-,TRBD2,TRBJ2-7,CASSLNRGDEQYF,TGTGCCAGCAGCCTTAATCGGGGGGACGAGCAGTACTTC
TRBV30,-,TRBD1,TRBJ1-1,CAWRTGRNGWNTEAFF,TGTGCCTGGAGGACAGGGAGGAACGGCTGGAACACTGAAGCTTTCTTT
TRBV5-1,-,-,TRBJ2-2,CATQINTGELFF,TGCGCCACACAGATAAACACCGGGGAGCTGTTTTTT
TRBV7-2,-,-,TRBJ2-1,CASSVDIFYNEQFF,TGTGCCAGCAGCGTAGACATTTTCTACAATGAGCAGTTCTTC
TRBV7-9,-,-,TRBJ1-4,CSSSSGTGATNEKLFF,TGTTCCAGCAGCTCCGGCACAGGAGCTACTAATGAAAAACTGTTTTTT
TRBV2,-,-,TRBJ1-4,CASSGAANEKLFF,TGTGCCAGCAGTGGGGCTGCGAATGAAAAACTGTTTTTT
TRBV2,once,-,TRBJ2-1,CASSESGDEQFF,TGTGCCAGCAGTGAATCGGGGGATGAGCAGTTCTTC
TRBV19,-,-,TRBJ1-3,CASNSPRFISGNTIYF,TGTGCCAGTAATTCCCCCAGATTTATCTCTGGAAACACCATATATTTT
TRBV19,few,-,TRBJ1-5,CASGGGPQHF,TGTGCCAGTGGAGGAGGGCCCCAGCATTTT
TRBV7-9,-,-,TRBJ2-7,CASSGAASYEQYF,TGTGCCAGCAGCGGGGCGGCCTCCTACGAGCAGTACTTC
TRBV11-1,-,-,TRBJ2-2,CASSSSQNTGELFF,TGTGCCAGCAGCTCTTCACAGAACACCGGGGAGCTGTTTTTT
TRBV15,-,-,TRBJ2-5,CATSRASEGSWETQYF,TGTGCCACCAGCAGAGCCAGCGAAGGATCGTGGGAGACCCAGTACTTC
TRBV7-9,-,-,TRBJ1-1,CAGFSGGTEAFF,TGTGCCGGCTTCTCTGGTGGCACTGAAGCTTTCTTT
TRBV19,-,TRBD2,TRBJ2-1,CASSQLAGAGEQFF,TGTGCCAGTAGCCAACTAGCGGGAGCCGGGGAGCAGTTCTTC
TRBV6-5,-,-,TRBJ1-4,CASSDRTTNEKLFF,TGTGCCAGCAGTGACAGAACAACTAATGAAAAACTGTTTTTT
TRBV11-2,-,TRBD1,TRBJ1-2,CASSPFGKTGWIYGYTF,TGTGCCAGCAGCCCCTTTGGGAAGACAGGGTGGATCTATGGCTACACCTTC
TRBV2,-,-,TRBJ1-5,CASSEISGSQPQHF,TGTGCCAGCAGTGAGATCTCAGGATCGCAGCCCCAGCATTTT